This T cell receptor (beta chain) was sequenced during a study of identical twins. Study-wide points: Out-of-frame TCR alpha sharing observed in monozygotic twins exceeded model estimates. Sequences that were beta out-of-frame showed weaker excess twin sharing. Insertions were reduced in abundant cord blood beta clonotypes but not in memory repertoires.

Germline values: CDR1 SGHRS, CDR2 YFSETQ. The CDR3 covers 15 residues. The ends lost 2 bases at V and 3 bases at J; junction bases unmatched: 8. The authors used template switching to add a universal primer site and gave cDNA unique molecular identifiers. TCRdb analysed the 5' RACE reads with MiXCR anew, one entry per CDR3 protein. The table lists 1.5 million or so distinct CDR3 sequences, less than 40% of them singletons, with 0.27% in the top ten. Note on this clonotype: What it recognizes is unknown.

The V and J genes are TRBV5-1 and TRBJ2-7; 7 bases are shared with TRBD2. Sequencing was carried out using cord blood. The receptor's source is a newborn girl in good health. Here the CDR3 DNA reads TGCGCCAGCAGCTTTTCAGTAGCGGGCCACTACGAGCAGTACTTC. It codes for CASSFSVAGHYEQYF.